These 24 T cell receptor beta chains were sequenced from one sample in a study of T cells in Graves' hyperthyroidism and ophthalmopathy. RNA transcripts served as the template for amplifying TCR beta CDR3 regions. Primed by the HTBI set, a first-round RT-PCR was run on the TCR CDR3. TCRdb fed the multiplex PCR reads into MiXCR, producing one record per CDR3 protein. Counted here are some 620,000 distinct CDR3 sequences, under 20% occurring once; the ten biggest clones make up around 3.9%. The material sequenced was blood. The receptors derive from a woman aged 25 to 45 with Graves' hyperthyroidism.

This clonotype was seen ten or more times. The rearrangement uses TRBV6-2 or TRBV6-3 and TRBJ2-5, with 7 bases matching TRBD2. V gave up 0 bases and J gave up 3 bases; unmatched junction bases: 10. The CDR3 consists of 17 residues. Germline CDR1 and CDR2: MNHEY and SVGEGT. The DNA for the CDR3 is TGTGCCAGCAGTTACTCGACTCGCCTAGCGGATGAAGAGACCCAGTACTTC. Its protein is CASSYSTRLADEETQYF.

The V call is TRBV4-3, the J call TRBJ2-2, with D maybe TRBD1 (5 bases). The V gene lost 1 base and the J gene lost 5 bases, with 20 bases spanning the gap. Germline CDR1 and CDR2: LGHNA and YSLEER. The CDR3 extends over 18 amino acids. The CDR3 DNA sequence: TGCGCCAGCAGCCAAGGGACGAAGGGGATGGTCCGGACCGGGGAGCTGTTTTTT. It encodes CASSQGTKGMVRTGELFF.

The CDR3 protein is CATSPEGALYNEQFF. In nucleotides, the CDR3 is TGTGCCACCAGCCCCGAGGGGGCCCTCTACAATGAGCAGTTCTTC. The chain joins TRBV15 to TRBJ2-1; 7 nucleotides match TRBD1. Unmatched junction bases numbered 7, after V lost 5 bases and J lost 3 bases. This CDR3 region has 15 residues. CDR1 is LNHNV and CDR2 is YYDKDF in the germline V gene (reference sequence). The full variable domain, rest sourced from reference TRBV15 and TRBJ2-1, is DAMVIQNPRYQVTQFGKPVTLSCSQTLNHNVMYWYQQKSSQAPKLLFHYYDKDFNNEADTPDNFQSRRPNTSFCFLDIRSPGLGDTAMYLCATSPEGALYNEQFFGPGTRLTVL.

The table lists this clonotype with a few counts. Its ends do not fully match the called genes, so a read error is possible. The chain employs TRBV12-3 or TRBV12-4 and TRBJ1-5; D uncertain. CDR3 size: 12 residues. The CDR3 loop reads CASTLGSSAQHF. CDR3 DNA: TGTGCCAGCACTTTAGGAAGCTCGGCCCAGCATTTT.

This rearrangement joins TRBV27 to TRBJ1-1, with a weak D call TRBD1 (6 bases). The CDR3 has 14 amino acids. Germline-derived CDR1 and CDR2 are MNHEY and SMNVEV (reference sequence). Trimming left V 4 bases short and J 3 bases short, with 12 bases between. The CDR3 reads CASSYQGPDTEAFF. The DNA of the CDR3 is TGTGCCAGCAGTTACCAGGGGCCCGACACTGAAGCTTTCTTT.

This clonotype was counted ten times or more. The V call is TRBV28, the J call TRBJ2-1; D is ambiguous. The germline gives CDR1 MDHEN, CDR2 SYDVKM. V lost 6 bases and J 9 bases, leaving 12 bases between the germline ends. CDR3 length equals 12 residues. Written as DNA, the CDR3 is TGTGCCAGCAGCATTAGCAATAGTGAGCAGTTCTTC. Translating it yields CASSISNSEQFF.

This clonotype was counted many times. This chain links TRBV28 with TRBJ1-5; D unclear. V lost 5 bases, J lost 0 bases, and 14 bases lay in between. CDR1 is MDHEN and CDR2 is SYDVKM in the germline V gene. The CDR3 spans 16 residues. As DNA, the CDR3 is TGTGCCAGCAGTCAAACACCCTGGGGTAGCAATCAGCCCCAGCATTTT. Translating it yields CASSQTPWGSNQPQHF.

This clonotype was counted only a few times. J is TRBJ1-6 and V is TRBV11-3, with TRBD1 matching 9 bases. This CDR3 is built from 14 residues. The V gene's germline CDR1 is SGHNT and CDR2 YENEEA. V gave up 5 bases and J gave up 9 bases; unmatched junction bases: 5. The CDR3 reads CASSPQGAASPLHF. The CDR3 DNA reads as TGTGCCAGCAGCCCACAGGGGGCGGCTTCACCCCTCCACTTT.

V usage is TRBV15 and J usage is TRBJ2-3, with D hard to call. The CDR3 loop spans 13 amino acids. Trimming removed 2 bases at V and 5 bases at J, with 8 bases between. Germline-derived CDR1 and CDR2 are LNHNV and YYDKDF (reference sequence). In DNA, the CDR3 is TGTGCCACCAGCAGAAATTCGGGAGATACGCAGTATTTT. Translated, it gives CATSRNSGDTQYF. The full variable domain, completed using reference TRBV15 and TRBJ2-3, is DAMVIQNPRYQVTQFGKPVTLSCSQTLNHNVMYWYQQKSSQAPKLLFHYYDKDFNNEADTPDNFQSRRPNTSFCFLDIRSPGLGDTAMYLCATSRNSGDTQYFGPGTRLTVL.

This clonotype was observed a handful of times. This rearrangement joins TRBV24-1 to TRBJ2-1; D gene ambiguous. Germline V gene sequence: CDR1 KGHDR, CDR2 SFDVKD. The CDR3 length is 13 residues. V lost 4 bases and J 6 bases, leaving 9 bases between the germline ends. The CDR3 DNA is TGTGCCACCAGTGAATTGACCCTCAATGAGCAGTTCTTC. It specifies CATSELTLNEQFF.

The chain is built from TRBV30 and TRBJ1-4, with D maybe TRBD1 (5 bases). Germline V gives CDR1 GTSNPN, CDR2 SVGIG (reference sequence). The CDR3 sequence is 16 residues long. The ends were cut back, 0 bases at V and 3 bases at J, with 14 bases in the middle. CDR3 nucleotides: TGTGCCTGGAGTGTACTTAGTGACAGTTCTAATGAAAAACTGTTTTTT. This translates into CAWSVLSDSSNEKLFF. The entire variable domain, with the rest obtained from reference TRBV30 and TRBJ1-4, is as follows: SQTIHQWPATLVQPVGSPLSLECTVEGTSNPNLYWYRQAAGRGLQLLFYSVGIGQISSEVPQNLSASRPQDRQFILSSKKLLLSDSGFYLCAWSVLSDSSNEKLFFGSGTQLSVL.

Within the sample, this clonotype is large. The rearrangement joins TRBV2 to TRBJ1-1; TRBD1 might be the D (5 bases). The CDR3 is made up of 11 amino acids. V lost 5 bases and J 7 bases, leaving 8 bases between the germline ends. Germline-derived CDR1 and CDR2 are SNHLY and FYNNEI. The CDR3 sequence is CASSRDREAFF. In DNA, the CDR3 is TGTGCCAGCAGTAGGGACCGTGAAGCTTTCTTT.

This clonotype has at least ten counts. This rearrangement joins TRBV27 to TRBJ2-7, with D uncertain. The CDR3 runs to 15 residues. CDR1 and CDR2 (germline): MNHEY, SMNVEV (reference sequence). V was pared by 5 bases and J by 3 bases, with 17 bases between. The CDR3 nucleotides read TGTGCCAGCAGTCCCGAACCGTATCCCATCTACGAGCAGTACTTC. Its protein is CASSPEPYPIYEQYF.

This clonotype was detected many times. V and J are TRBV28 and TRBJ2-7; 7 positions agree with TRBD1. V lost 3 bases, J lost 0 bases, and 5 bases stayed unmatched. The CDR3 covers 15 residues. CDR1 MDHEN and CDR2 SYDVKM come from the germline V gene. The CDR3 nucleotides are TGTGCCAGCAGTTTCCCCCGGGACAGCTCCTACGAGCAGTACTTC. Its protein is CASSFPRDSSYEQYF. Supplemented by reference TRBV28 and TRBJ2-7, the full variable domain reads DVKVTQSSRYLVKRTGEKVFLECVQDMDHENMFWYRQDPGLGLRLIYFSYDVKMKEKGDIPEGYSVSREKKERFSLILESASTNQTSMYLCASSFPRDSSYEQYFGPGTRLTVT.

The chain links TRBV4-2 to TRBJ2-1; 7 bases agree with TRBD2. CDR1 LGHNA and CDR2 YNFKEQ come from the germline V gene. The CDR3 consists of 18 residues. V was clipped by 2 bases and J by 0 bases; unmatched bases: 10. CDR3 residues: CASSQSPLRGVSYNEQFF. The DNA for the CDR3 is TGTGCCAGCAGCCAAAGTCCCCTCCGGGGGGTCTCCTACAATGAGCAGTTCTTC.

This clonotype was counted only a few times. The chain combines TRBV20-1 with TRBJ2-3, with D perhaps TRBD1 (6 bases). The DNA end is more similar to TRBJ1-5, so the J call may be wrong. The CDR3 spans 14 residues. CDR1 DFQATT and CDR2 SNEGSKA come from the germline V gene (reference sequence). In DNA form, the CDR3 reads TGCAGTGCGCGGTCCTGGGGGGCGAGAGATACGCAGCATTTT. Amino acids: CSARSWGARDTQHF.

This clonotype was seen a handful of times. The CDR3: CAISESGGEYTEAFF. The CDR3 bases are TGTGCCATCAGTGAGTCAGGGGGCGAGTACACTGAAGCTTTCTTT. V is TRBV10-3 and J is TRBJ1-1, with TRBD1 matching over 7 bases. V was clipped by 0 bases and J by 3 bases; unmatched bases: 4. Germline CDR1 and CDR2: ENHRY and SYGVKD. The CDR3 sequence is 15 residues long.

There are a few counts of this clonotype. V and J are TRBV7-9 and TRBJ2-4, with 12 bases aligning to TRBD2. V trimming: 5 bases; J trimming: 8 bases; junction bases outside the gene matches: 10. Germline values: CDR1 SEHNR, CDR2 FQNEAQ (reference sequence). The CDR3 totals 16 residues. The DNA for the CDR3 is TGTGCCAGCAGCCTCCCGACTAGCGGGAGTGGGGACATTCAGTACTTC. Encoded protein: CASSLPTSGSGDIQYF.

V usage is TRBV5-1 and J usage is TRBJ2-2; 8 nucleotides agree with TRBD2. The junction had 11 bases not matched to a gene; V was cut back by 4 bases and J by 6 bases. The CDR3 runs 16 residues. CDR1 is SGHRS, CDR2 YFSETQ, per germline. The CDR3 nucleotides are TGCGCCAGCAGCGCTCACGGGACTAGTCAGGCCGGGGAGCTGTTTTTT. This encodes CASSAHGTSQAGELFF.

This clonotype was observed a handful of times. The rearrangement links TRBV20-1 to TRBJ2-1, with a tentative D call TRBD2 (6 bases). CDR1 is DFQATT, CDR2 SNEGSKA, per germline (reference sequence). V was pared by 8 bases and J by 3 bases, with 14 bases between. The CDR3 sequence is 13 residues long. CDR3 coding DNA: TGCAGTACCCCTAGCGATTTCTACAATGAGCAGTTCTTC. Translation gives CSTPSDFYNEQFF.

This clonotype was detected only a few times. The genes are TRBV30 and TRBJ1-2; 9 bases map to TRBD1. The CDR3 sequence is 13 residues long. Trimming removed 1 base from V and 3 bases from J; junction bases left unmatched: 0. CDR1 and CDR2 from the germline V gene are GTSNPN and SVGIG (reference sequence). The CDR3 region is CAWSGTGDYGYTF. As DNA, the CDR3 is TGTGCCTGGAGTGGGACAGGGGACTATGGCTACACCTTC. The whole variable domain, filled in from reference TRBV30 and TRBJ1-2, reads SQTIHQWPATLVQPVGSPLSLECTVEGTSNPNLYWYRQAAGRGLQLLFYSVGIGQISSEVPQNLSASRPQDRQFILSSKKLLLSDSGFYLCAWSGTGDYGYTFGSGTRLTVV.

In its sample, this clonotype was seen a few times. The rearrangement uses TRBV30 and TRBJ2-1; 11 nucleotides align to TRBD2. The CDR3 is 16 amino acids. Germline V gene data show CDR1 as GTSNPN and CDR2 as SVGIG (reference sequence). Losses at the gene ends were 4 bases for V and 0 bases for J; bases not matched to a gene: 5. In nucleotides, the CDR3 is TGTGCCTGGACAGGGACTAGCGGAGACTCCTACAATGAGCAGTTCTTC. It encodes CAWTGTSGDSYNEQFF.

The chain combines TRBV28 with TRBJ1-3, with D hard to call. This CDR3 comprises 14 residues. In germline, CDR1 is MDHEN, CDR2 SYDVKM. V was shortened by 4 bases and J by 4 bases, with 11 bases between the two germline ends. This chain's CDR3 is CASSYSRLGNTIYF. CDR3 in DNA: TGTGCCAGCAGTTACAGCCGTTTGGGAAACACCATATATTTT.

This clonotype has ten or more counts. The rearrangement uses TRBV11-2 and TRBJ2-1; 9 bases agree with TRBD2. The CDR3 is 15 residues long. V shed 2 bases, J shed 8 bases, and the junction held 7 bases outside the gene matches. Germline CDR1 and CDR2: SGHAT and FQNNGV. CDR3 in amino acids: CASSLRAGGPHEQFF. The CDR3, as DNA: TGTGCCAGCAGCTTAAGGGCGGGAGGGCCGCATGAGCAGTTCTTC.